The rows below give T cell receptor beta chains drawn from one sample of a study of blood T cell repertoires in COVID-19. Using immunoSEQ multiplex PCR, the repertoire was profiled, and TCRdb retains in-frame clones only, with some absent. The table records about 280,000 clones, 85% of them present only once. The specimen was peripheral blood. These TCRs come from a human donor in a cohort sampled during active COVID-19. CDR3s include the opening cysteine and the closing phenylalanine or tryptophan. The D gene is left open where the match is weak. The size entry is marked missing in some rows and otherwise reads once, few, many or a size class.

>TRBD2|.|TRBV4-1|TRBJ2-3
TGCGCCAGCAGCCAAGAGACTCCAAGCGGGAGAGGGCTGGCTGGGCAGTATTTT
CASSQETPSGRGLAGQYF
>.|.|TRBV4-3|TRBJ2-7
TGCGCCAGCAGCCAAGACCCCACCTTGGGCGTAAGCGAGCAGTACTTC
CASSQDPTLGVSEQYF
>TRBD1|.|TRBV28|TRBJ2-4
TGTGCCAGCAGTGCCGGGACAGTGAAAAACATTCAGTACTTC
CASSAGTVKNIQYF
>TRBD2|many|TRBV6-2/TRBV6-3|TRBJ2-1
TGTGCCAGCAGTTACCGGCTAGCGGGAGGAATTGAGCAGTTCTTC
CASSYRLAGGIEQFF
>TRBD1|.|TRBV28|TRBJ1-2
TGTGCCAGCAGCACCGGGACAGGGCAAAATTTCAACTATGGCTACACCTTC
CASSTGTGQNFNYGYTF
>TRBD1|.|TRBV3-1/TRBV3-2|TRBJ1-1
TGTGCCAGCAGCCAAGCTCGACAGGGGGCGAGGACTGAAGCTTTCTTT
CASSQARQGARTEAFF
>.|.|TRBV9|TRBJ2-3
TGTGCCAGCAGCACAACAGATACGCAGTATTTT
CASSTTDTQYF
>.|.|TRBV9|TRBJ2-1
TGTGCCAGCAGCGTAAGAGCGGGCCTTTACAATGAGCAGTTCTTC
CASSVRAGLYNEQFF
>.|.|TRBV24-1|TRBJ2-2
TGTGCCACCAGTAGGACAGCAAACACCGGGGAGCTGTTTTTT
CATSRTANTGELFF
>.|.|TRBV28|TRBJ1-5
TGTGCCAGCAGGGGTGGAGGCCGCAATCAGCCCCAGCATTTT
CASRGGGRNQPQHF
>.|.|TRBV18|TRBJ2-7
TGTGCCAGCTCACCACTGGCCGAGGGCTACGAGCAGTACTTC
CASSPLAEGYEQYF
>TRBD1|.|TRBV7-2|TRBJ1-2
TGTGCCAGCAGTCAAAGGTTGCAGGGGGGAGGCTACACCTTC
CASSQRLQGGGYTF
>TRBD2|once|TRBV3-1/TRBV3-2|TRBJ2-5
TGTGCCAGCAGCCAAGATCCGGGGGGTAGCGGCCAAGAGACCCAGTACTTC
CASSQDPGGSGQETQYF
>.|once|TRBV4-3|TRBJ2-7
TGCGCCAGCAGCCATGGTCGGGGGTCCTACGAGCAGTACTTC
CASSHGRGSYEQYF
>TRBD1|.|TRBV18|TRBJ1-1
TGTGCCAGCTCACCAGTCGGACAGGGTCCCGGGGACACTGAAGCTTTCTTT
CASSPVGQGPGDTEAFF
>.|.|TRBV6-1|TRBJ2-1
TGTGCCAGCAGTGACGGGTCTCCCAACAATGAGCAGTTCTTC
CASSDGSPNNEQFF
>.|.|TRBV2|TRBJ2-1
TGTGCCAGCAAAGTAGCGCAAGAGTACAATGAGCAGTTCTTC
CASKVAQEYNEQFF
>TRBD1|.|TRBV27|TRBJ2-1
TGTGCCAGCACACGAGAGCGGACAGGGGGCAGTGAGCAGTTCTTC
CASTRERTGGSEQFF
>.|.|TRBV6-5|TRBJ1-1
TGTGCCAGCGCTTTTTCATCCCTACTGAACACTGAAGCTTTCTTT
CASAFSSLLNTEAFF
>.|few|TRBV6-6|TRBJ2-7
TGTGCCAGCAGTTCACAAGGCGGACAGAAAACTTTC
CASSSQGGQKTF
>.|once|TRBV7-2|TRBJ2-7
TGTGCCAGCAGCTTATCTATCGGAGGTGCCCTCTACGAGCAGTACTTC
CASSLSIGGALYEQYF
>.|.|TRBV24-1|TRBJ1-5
TGTGCCACCAGTGAGGGGGGGCGGAATAGCAATCAGCCCCAGCATTTT
CATSEGGRNSNQPQHF
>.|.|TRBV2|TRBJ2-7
TGTGCCAGCAGGATGCTCGAGGGCGTCCTATCCTACGAGCAGTACTTC
CASRMLEGVLSYEQYF
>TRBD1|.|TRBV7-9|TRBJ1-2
TGTGCCAGCAGCTTAGAGACAGGGGGCAGTGGCTACACCTTC
CASSLETGGSGYTF
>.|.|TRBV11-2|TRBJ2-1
TGTGCCAGCAGCCTGGAGACTAGACCCAATGAGCAGTTCTTC
CASSLETRPNEQFF
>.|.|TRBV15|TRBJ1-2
TGTGCCACCAGCAGAGAAACAGACCGGAACTATGGCTACACCTTC
CATSRETDRNYGYTF
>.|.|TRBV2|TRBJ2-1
TGTGCCAGCAGTGACGGGATAGAGCCCTACAATGAGCAGTTCTTC
CASSDGIEPYNEQFF
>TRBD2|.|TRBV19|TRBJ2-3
TGTGCCAGTACCAGTACCGGACTAGCGGGAGTAAGGCAGTATTTT
CASTSTGLAGVRQYF
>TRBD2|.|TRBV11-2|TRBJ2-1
TGTGCCAGCAGCCCGGGGGGGGACGAGCAGTTCTTC
CASSPGGDEQFF
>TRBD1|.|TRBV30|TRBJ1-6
TGTGCCTGGAGTGTTATGAGGGGGCGCGTTTCACCCCTCCACTTT
CAWSVMRGRVSPLHF
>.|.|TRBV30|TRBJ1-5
TGTGCCTGGAGTGGTGGGGGACAAAATCAGCCCCAGCATTTT
CAWSGGGQNQPQHF
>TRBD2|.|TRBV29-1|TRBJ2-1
TGCAGCGTTGCGCGGGAGGTGGATGAGCAGTTCTTC
CSVAREVDEQFF
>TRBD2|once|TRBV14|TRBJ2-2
TGTGCCAGCAGGCCGTTCACTTGGACTAGAAGAGGGACCGGGGTTCCCATGTTTTTT
CASRPFTWTRRGTGVPMFF
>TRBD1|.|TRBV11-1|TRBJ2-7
TGTGCCAGCAGCTCTCGGACAGGGGACTACGAGCAGTACTTC
CASSSRTGDYEQYF
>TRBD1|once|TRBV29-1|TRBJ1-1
TGCAGCGTTCAGGGGACAGGAGGAGCTTTCTTT
CSVQGTGGAFF